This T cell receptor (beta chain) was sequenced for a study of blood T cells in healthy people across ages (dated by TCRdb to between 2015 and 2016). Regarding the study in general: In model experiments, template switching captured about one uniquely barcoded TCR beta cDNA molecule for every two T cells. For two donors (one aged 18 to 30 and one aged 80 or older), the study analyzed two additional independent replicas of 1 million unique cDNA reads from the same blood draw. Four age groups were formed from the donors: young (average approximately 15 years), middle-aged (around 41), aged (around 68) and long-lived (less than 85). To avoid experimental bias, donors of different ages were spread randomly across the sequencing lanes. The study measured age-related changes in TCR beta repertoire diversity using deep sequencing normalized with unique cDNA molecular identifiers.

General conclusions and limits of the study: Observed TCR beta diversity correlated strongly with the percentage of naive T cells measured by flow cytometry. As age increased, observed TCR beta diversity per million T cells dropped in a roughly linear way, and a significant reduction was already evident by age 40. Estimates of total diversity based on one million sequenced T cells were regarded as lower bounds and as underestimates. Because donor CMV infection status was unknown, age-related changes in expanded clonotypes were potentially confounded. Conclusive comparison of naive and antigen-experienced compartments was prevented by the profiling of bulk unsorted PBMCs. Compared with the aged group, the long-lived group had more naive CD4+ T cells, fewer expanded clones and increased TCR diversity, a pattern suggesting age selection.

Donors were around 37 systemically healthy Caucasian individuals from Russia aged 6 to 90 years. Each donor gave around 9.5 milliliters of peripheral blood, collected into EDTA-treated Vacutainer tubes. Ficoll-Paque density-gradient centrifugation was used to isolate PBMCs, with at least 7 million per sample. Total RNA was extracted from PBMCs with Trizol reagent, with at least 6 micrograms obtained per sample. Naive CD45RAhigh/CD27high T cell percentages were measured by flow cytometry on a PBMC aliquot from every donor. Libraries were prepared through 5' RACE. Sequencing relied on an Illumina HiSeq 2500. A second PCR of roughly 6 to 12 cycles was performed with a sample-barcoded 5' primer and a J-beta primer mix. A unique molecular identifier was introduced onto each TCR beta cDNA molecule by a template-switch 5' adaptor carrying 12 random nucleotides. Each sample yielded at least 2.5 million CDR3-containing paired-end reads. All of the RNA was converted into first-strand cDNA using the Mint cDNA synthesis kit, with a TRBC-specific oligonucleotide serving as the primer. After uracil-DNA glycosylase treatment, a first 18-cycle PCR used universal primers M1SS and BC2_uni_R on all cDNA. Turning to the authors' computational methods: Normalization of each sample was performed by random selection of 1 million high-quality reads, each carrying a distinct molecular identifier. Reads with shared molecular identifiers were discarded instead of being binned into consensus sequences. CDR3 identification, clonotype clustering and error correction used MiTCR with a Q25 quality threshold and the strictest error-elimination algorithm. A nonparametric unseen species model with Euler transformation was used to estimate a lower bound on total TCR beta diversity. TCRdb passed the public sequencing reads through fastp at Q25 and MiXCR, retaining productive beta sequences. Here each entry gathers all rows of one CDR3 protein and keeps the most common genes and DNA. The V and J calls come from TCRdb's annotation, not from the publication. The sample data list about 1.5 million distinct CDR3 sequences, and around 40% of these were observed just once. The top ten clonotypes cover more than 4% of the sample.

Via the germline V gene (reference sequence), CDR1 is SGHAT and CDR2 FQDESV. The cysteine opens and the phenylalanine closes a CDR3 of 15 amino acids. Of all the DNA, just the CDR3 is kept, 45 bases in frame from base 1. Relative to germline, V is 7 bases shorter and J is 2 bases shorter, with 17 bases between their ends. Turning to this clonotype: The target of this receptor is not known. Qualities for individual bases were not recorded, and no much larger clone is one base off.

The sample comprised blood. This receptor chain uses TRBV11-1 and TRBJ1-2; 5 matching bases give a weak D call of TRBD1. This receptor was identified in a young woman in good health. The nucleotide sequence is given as TGTGCCAGCACCCAGTCCGGTTGGGGGAACTATGGCTACACCTTC. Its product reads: CASTQSGWGNYGYTF.